The rows below give T cell receptor beta chains drawn from one sample of a study of brain T cells in children with intractable seizures. This table comes from immunoSEQ multiplex PCR, and its TCRdb copy is limited to in-frame clones, with some not included. Among 300,000 to 400,000 clones listed, 85% to 95% were seen once. Sequenced here: peripheral blood, sampled 4 to 5 months after surgery. The source of these receptors is a boy younger than two with tuberous sclerosis and intractable seizures. The CDR3 runs from the conserved cysteine through the conserved F or W. D genes are given only for firm matches. Clone size is given for some rows only: seen once, a few or many times, or a class if the clone is expanded.

j_gene | v_gene | d_gene | abundance | CDR3nt | CDR3aa
TRBJ2-5 | TRBV12-5 | TRBD2 | NA | TGTGCTAGTGGGACTAGCGGGAGGCTCCAAGAGACCCAGTACTTC | CASGTSGRLQETQYF
TRBJ1-2 | TRBV4-1 | NA | once | TGCGCCAGCAGCCAAGTTATCCCTCGACAGGCCGCCTATGGCTACACCTTC | CASSQVIPRQAAYGYTF
TRBJ2-3 | TRBV5-1 | TRBD1 | NA | TGCGCCAGCAGCTTGGCGGCAGGGGGCGGTGCAGATACGCAGTATTTT | CASSLAAGGGADTQYF
TRBJ2-1 | TRBV25-1 | NA | NA | TGTGCCAGCAGTGGTAACGGGGGCCCCTACAATGAGCAGTTCTTC | CASSGNGGPYNEQFF
TRBJ2-1 | TRBV3-1/TRBV3-2 | NA | NA | TGTGCCAGCAGCCAAGTCGACGGACTATCCTACAATGAGCAGTTCTTC | CASSQVDGLSYNEQFF
TRBJ2-2 | TRBV7-3 | TRBD2 | NA | TGTGCCAGCAGCCGCGGGGGAGCGAACACCGGGGAGCTGTTTTTT | CASSRGGANTGELFF
TRBJ2-5 | TRBV11-2 | NA | NA | TGTGCCAGCAGCGGACTACGGCGGGGTCAAGAGACCCAGTACTTC | CASSGLRRGQETQYF
TRBJ2-1 | TRBV14 | NA | NA | TGTGCCAGCAGCCTCGCGCAGGGCAATGAGCAGTTCTTC | CASSLAQGNEQFF
TRBJ2-1 | TRBV5-1 | TRBD2 | NA | TGCGCCAGCAGCTTGGCCGGTCGAGCGGGGTACTCCTACAATGAGCAGTTCTTC | CASSLAGRAGYSYNEQFF
TRBJ1-5 | TRBV7-9 | NA | few | TGTGCCAGCAGCAAAACAGGGAACAATCAGCCCCAGCATTTT | CASSKTGNNQPQHF
TRBJ1-1 | TRBV1 | NA | NA | TGCACCAGCAGCCAAGATATCCCCGGACAGAAACTAAACACTGAAGCTTTCTTT | CTSSQDIPGQKLNTEAFF
TRBJ1-2 | TRBV12-3/TRBV12-4 | TRBD1 | NA | TGTGCCAGCGGGACAGGGGCTAACTATGGCTACACCTTC | CASGTGANYGYTF
TRBJ1-1 | TRBV5-1 | TRBD1 | NA | TGCGCCAGCAGCTGGGACAGGGGGGACACTGAAGCTTTCTTT | CASSWDRGDTEAFF
TRBJ1-2 | TRBV15 | NA | NA | TGTGCCACCAGCAGAGATGACGGAGGGAATGGCTACACCTTC | CATSRDDGGNGYTF
TRBJ2-3 | TRBV5-1 | NA | once | TGCGCCAGCAGCTTGGTGGAAACTAGCACAGATACGCAGTATTTT | CASSLVETSTDTQYF
TRBJ1-6 | TRBV30 | NA | NA | TGTGCCTGGGAGGGGTTTAGTAATTCACCCCTCCACTTT | CAWEGFSNSPLHF
TRBJ2-7 | TRBV4-2 | NA | NA | TGTGCCAGCAGTTGGGACGGAGCCTACGAGCAGTACTTC | CASSWDGAYEQYF
TRBJ2-7 | TRBV6-1 | NA | NA | TGTGCCAGCAGTGAAGGGTCGGCGGGCTACTACGAGCAGTACTTC | CASSEGSAGYYEQYF
TRBJ2-7 | TRBV18 | TRBD2 | NA | TGTGCCAGCTCACCCAAAATACTAGCGCCTAGTTCCTACGAGCAGTACTTC | CASSPKILAPSSYEQYF
TRBJ1-1 | TRBV7-3 | NA | NA | TGTGCCAGCAGCTTAACTTCTGACACTGAAGCTTTCTTT | CASSLTSDTEAFF
TRBJ2-2 | TRBV30 | TRBD2 | NA | TGTGCCTGGAGTGTTTGGACTAGCGGGACCGGGGAGCTGTTTTTT | CAWSVWTSGTGELFF
TRBJ1-3 | TRBV3-1/TRBV3-2 | TRBD1 | NA | TGTGCCAGCAGCACCGGGACAGGGGGAAACACCATATATTTT | CASSTGTGGNTIYF
TRBJ2-1 | TRBV5-4 | TRBD2 | NA | TGTGCCAGCAGCTCTAGCGGGAAGGGGCGAGGTGAGCAGTTCTTC | CASSSSGKGRGEQFF
TRBJ1-1 | TRBV3-1/TRBV3-2 | TRBD1 | NA | TGTGCCAGCAGCCAAGGGGGACAGGGTGCCTCTGAAGCTTTCTTT | CASSQGGQGASEAFF
TRBJ1-2 | TRBV5-1 | NA | NA | TGCGCCAGCAGCTTGGAAGGAGGGGGATGGTATGGCTACACCTTC | CASSLEGGGWYGYTF